This TCR beta chain came from a study of patients and donors after allogeneic stem cell transplantation. CDR1 and CDR2 (germline): LNHDA, SQIVND (reference sequence). This CDR3 has 12 amino acids. V dropped 5 bases and J dropped 13; count of bases not matched to a gene: 9. TCRdb fed the RT-PCR reads into MiXCR, producing one record per CDR3 protein. The repertoire consists of 800,000 to 1,000,000 distinct CDR3 sequences, with more than 15% occurring once and the leading ten covering 5.5% to 6.5%. The chain combines TRBV19 with TRBJ2-3; 7 nucleotides align to TRBD2. Sequenced sample: blood, either unsorted or a sorted T cell fraction (not recorded which). This sequence was found in a human donor who was either an allogeneic HSCT recipient or a stem cell or donor lymphocyte infusion donor (not recorded which). It is not recorded whose cells these are; they may come from a transplant donor. CDR3 bases: TGTGCCAGTAGTCCCTCGGGAAGCGGGGAGTATTTT. Its translation: CASSPSGSGEYF. Complete variable domain (other parts from reference TRBV19 and TRBJ2-3): DGGITQSPKYLFRKEGQNVTLSCEQNLNHDAMYWYRQDPGQGLRLIYYSQIVNDFQKGDIAEGYSVSREKKESFPLTVTSAQKNPTAFYLCASSPSGSGEYFGPGTRLTVL.